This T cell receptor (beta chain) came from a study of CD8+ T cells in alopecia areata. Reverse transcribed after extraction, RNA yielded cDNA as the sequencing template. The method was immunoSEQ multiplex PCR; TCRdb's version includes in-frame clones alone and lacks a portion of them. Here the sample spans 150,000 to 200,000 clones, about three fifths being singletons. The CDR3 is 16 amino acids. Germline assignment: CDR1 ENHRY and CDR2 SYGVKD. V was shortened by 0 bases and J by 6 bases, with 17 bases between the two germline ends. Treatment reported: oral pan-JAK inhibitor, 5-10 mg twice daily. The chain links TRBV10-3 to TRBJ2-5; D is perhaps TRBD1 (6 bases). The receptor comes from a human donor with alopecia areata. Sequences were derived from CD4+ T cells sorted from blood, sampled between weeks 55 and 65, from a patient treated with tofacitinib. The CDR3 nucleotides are TGTGCCATCAGTGAGTCCCCACAGGGCGCCCCAAAGACCCAGTACTTC. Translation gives CAISESPQGAPKTQYF.